Sequencing of this T cell receptor (beta chain) was carried out in a study of blood T cell repertoires in COVID-19. This clone was detected once. The assay was immunoSEQ multiplex PCR, and TCRdb's table has in-frame clones only and misses some. The sample holds some 240,000 clones, 75% to 90% seen once. Unmatched junction bases numbered 9, after V lost 4 bases and J lost 4 bases. Looked up from germline, CDR1 is ENHRY and CDR2 is SYGVKD. CDR3 length equals 16 residues. The V call is TRBV10-3, the J call TRBJ1-1; 10 nucleotides match TRBD1. The source is a woman aged 40 to 50 who had been exposed to COVID-19. Sequenced: PBMCs or T cells enriched from blood (not recorded which). The CDR3 DNA is TGTGCCATCAGTGGGGAGACAGGGGGCTTGGGCACTGAAGCTTTCTTT. Translation gives CAISGETGGLGTEAFF.